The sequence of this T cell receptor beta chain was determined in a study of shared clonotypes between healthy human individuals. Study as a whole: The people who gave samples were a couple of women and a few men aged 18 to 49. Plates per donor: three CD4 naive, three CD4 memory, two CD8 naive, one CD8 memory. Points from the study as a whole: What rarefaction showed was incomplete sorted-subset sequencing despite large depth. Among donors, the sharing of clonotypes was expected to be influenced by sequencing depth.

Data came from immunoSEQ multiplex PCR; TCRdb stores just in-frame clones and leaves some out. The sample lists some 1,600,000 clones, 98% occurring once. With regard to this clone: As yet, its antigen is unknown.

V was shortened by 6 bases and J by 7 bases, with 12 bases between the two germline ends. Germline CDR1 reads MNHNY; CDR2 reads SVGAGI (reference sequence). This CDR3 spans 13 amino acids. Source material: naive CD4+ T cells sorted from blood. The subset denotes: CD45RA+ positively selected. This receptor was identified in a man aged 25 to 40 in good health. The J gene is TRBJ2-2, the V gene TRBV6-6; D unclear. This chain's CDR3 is CASSLGSSGELFF. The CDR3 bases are TGTGCCAGCAGCTTGGGGTCCAGCGGGGAGCTGTTTTTT.